A selection of T cell receptor beta chains follows, all from one sample in a study of T cells in Graves' hyperthyroidism and ophthalmopathy. TCRdb processed the multiplex PCR reads anew with MiXCR; each CDR3 protein has one entry. The table includes 800,000 or so distinct CDR3 sequences, roughly 40% detected once. Sequencing input: blood. The receptors were gathered from a man between 18 and 29 years old with Graves' hyperthyroidism. Each CDR3 is given without its conserved first and last residue. Fields, in order: J gene, V gene, CDR3 protein.

TRBJ1-1	TRBV25-1	ARTRQGRTTNTEAF
TRBJ2-7	TRBV12-3/TRBV12-4	ASSLGRGFHEQY
TRBJ1-1	TRBV2	ADHSGGRAF
TRBJ2-7	TRBV6-5	ASSLSRYLGSEQY
TRBJ1-5	TRBV11-2	ASSRDGINQPQH
TRBJ1-5	TRBV7-8	ASSGGPGSNQPQH
TRBJ2-7	TRBV20-1	SASAGLVNEQY
TRBJ1-4	TRBV20-1	SARARREKLF
TRBJ2-7	TRBV2	ASSQTSASYEQY
TRBJ2-7	TRBV12-3/TRBV12-4	ASSSGTYEQY
TRBJ1-2	TRBV25-1	ASSVPGQGKRYT
TRBJ2-7	TRBV5-1	ASSLSKGLGEQY
TRBJ1-5	TRBV20-1	SAVQGNQPQH